This passage covers 17 T cell receptor beta chains from one sample sequenced in a study of blood T cell repertoires in COVID-19. Assay used: immunoSEQ multiplex PCR; TCRdb lists only in-frame clones, some missing. The data contain over 250,000 clones, 88% of them singletons. The sequenced sample was PBMCs or T cells enriched from blood (not recorded which). The receptors come from a woman aged 45 to 65 who had recovered from COVID-19.

This clone has just one count. The chain uses TRBV6-5 and TRBJ2-1; 10 nucleotides align to TRBD2. After removal of 6 bases from V and 11 bases from J, the junction contained 13 bases not matched to a gene. The CDR3 is 15 amino acids. Per germline, CDR1 MNHEY and CDR2 SVGAGI. The chain's CDR3 is CASRAPGSGRTQQFF. CDR3 in DNA: TGTGCCAGCAGGGCCCCGGGTAGCGGGAGGACCCAGCAGTTCTTC.

V gene TRBV28 combines with J gene TRBJ2-3; D is possibly TRBD2 (6 bases). CDR1 is MDHEN, CDR2 SYDVKM, per germline. Trimming took off 4 bases at V and 4 bases at J, with 18 bases between the two ends. CDR3 length equals 16 residues. The CDR3 nucleotides are TGTGCCAGCAGTTCCCCCGAGCGGAGGGGCGCAGATACGCAGTATTTT. It is translated as CASSSPERRGADTQYF.

The V and J genes are TRBV28 and TRBJ2-7; 10 bases line up with TRBD2. The V gene's germline CDR1 is MDHEN and CDR2 SYDVKM. The J segment lost 0 bases and the V segment lost 6 bases, leaving 5 bases of the junction unmatched. The CDR3 has 15 amino acids. CDR3 amino acids: CASRGSSGGSYEQYF. As DNA, the CDR3 is TGTGCCAGCAGGGGGTCTAGCGGGGGCTCCTACGAGCAGTACTTC.

On this clone itself: This specimen includes other DNA sequences encoding the same CDR3. The genes are TRBV9 and TRBJ2-7; 9 bases fit TRBD2. The junction had 5 bases not matched to a gene; V was cut back by 0 bases and J by 4 bases. This CDR3 region has 15 residues. Looked up from germline, CDR1 is SGDLS and CDR2 is YYNGEE. CDR3 amino acids: CASSVEAGGPYEQYF. The CDR3, as DNA: TGTGCCAGCAGCGTAGAGGCGGGAGGGCCATACGAGCAGTACTTC.

The rearrangement uses TRBV27 and TRBJ2-7; the D is unclear. V was pared by 4 bases and J by 5 bases, with 15 bases between. This CDR3 comprises 14 residues. The germline V gene encodes CDR1 MNHEY and CDR2 SMNVEV (reference sequence). The CDR3 DNA sequence: TGTGCCAGCAGTTCAGGATCAGGTACCAACGAGCAGTACTTC. This encodes CASSSGSGTNEQYF.

This chain uses TRBV7-2 with TRBJ2-3; tentative D call: TRBD2 (5 bases). Trimming removed 5 bases from V and 4 bases from J, with 19 bases in between. The CDR3 is 16 residues long. CDR1 and CDR2 from the germline V gene are SGHTA and FQGNSA. CDR3 nucleotides: TGTGCCAGCAGCCCCCGGACGGGGATGTTGGCAGATACGCAGTATTTT. The encoded protein is CASSPRTGMLADTQYF.

The J gene is TRBJ2-7, the V gene TRBV13; weak D call: TRBD2 (7 bases). The CDR3 extends over 15 amino acids. The V gene's germline CDR1 is PRHDT and CDR2 FYEKMQ (reference sequence). V was shortened by 3 bases and J by 2 bases, with 14 bases between the two germline ends. CDR3 bases: TGTGCCAGCAGCTTTTCGGGGGGCAATACCTACGAGCAGTACTTC. Amino acid sequence: CASSFSGGNTYEQYF.

This rearrangement joins TRBV3-1 (or the pseudogene TRBV3-2) to TRBJ1-1; D unresolved. The V and J ends lost 1 base and 3 bases respectively, with 15 bases between them. Germline CDR1 LGHDT, CDR2 YNNKEL (reference sequence). The CDR3 consists of 16 residues. CDR3 DNA sequence: TGTGCCAGCAGCCAAGGAGGTTTCGGCAGTCACACTGAAGCTTTCTTT. Amino acid sequence: CASSQGGFGSHTEAFF.

The chain has TRBV27 and TRBJ1-1; tentatively, D is TRBD1 (5 bases). The germline CDR1 and CDR2 sequences are MNHEY and SMNVEV (reference sequence). This CDR3 is 12 amino acids long. DNA of the CDR3: TGTGCTTCAGGGAAGTACTACACTGAAGCTTTCTTT. This gives the protein CASGKYYTEAFF.

The chain carries TRBV7-9 and TRBJ1-3; D might be TRBD1 (5 bases). The CDR3 extends over 18 amino acids. V was cut by 2 bases and J by 3 bases, with 20 bases left in between. Per the germline V gene, CDR1 is SEHNR and CDR2 is FQNEAQ (reference sequence). The CDR3 reads CASSLWATASWVGNTIYF. CDR3 in DNA: TGTGCCAGCAGCTTATGGGCGACAGCCTCGTGGGTTGGAAACACCATATATTTT.

J is TRBJ1-3 and V is TRBV29-1; TRBD1 matches 8 bases. The length of the CDR3 is 13 residues. The V gene end was trimmed by 4 bases and the J gene end by 2 bases; junction bases not matched to a gene: 1. CDR1 and CDR2 (germline): SQVTM, ANQGSEA. CDR3 in DNA: TGCAGCGTTGGGACAGGGACTGGAAACACCATATATTTT. This translates into CSVGTGTGNTIYF.

The gene calls are TRBV4-3 and TRBJ1-4; TRBD1 matches 7 bases. The CDR3 has 15 residues. J gave up 7 bases and V 0 bases, and 5 bases lay outside the gene matches. Germline V gene sequence: CDR1 LGHNA, CDR2 YSLEER. The CDR3, as DNA: TGCGCCAGCAGCCAAGATTGGAGGGGGCTTGAAAAACTGTTTTTT. This encodes CASSQDWRGLEKLFF.

This clone has a single count. The same CDR3 also results from other DNA sequences found in this sample. The V and J genes are TRBV11-2 and TRBJ2-2, with D tentatively TRBD2 (7 bases). This CDR3 region has 16 residues. V shed 6 bases and J shed 1 base, with 15 bases lying between them. Germline CDR1 and CDR2: SGHAT and FQNNGV. The CDR3 region is CASSLGGGRNTGELFF. The CDR3 DNA reads as TGTGCCAGCAGTTTGGGAGGGGGGCGGAACACCGGGGAGCTGTTTTTT.

CDR3 bases: TGTGCCACCAGTGACAGGACAGGGTCTGAAGCTTTCTTT. Its translation: CATSDRTGSEAFF. The V gene is TRBV24-1, the J gene TRBJ1-1; TRBD1 matches at 8 bases. The CDR3 is 13 amino acids. V lost 4 bases to trimming and J lost 6 bases; unmatched junction nucleotides: 3. CDR1 is KGHDR, CDR2 SFDVKD, per germline.

The gene calls are TRBV5-6 and TRBJ1-2; D is possibly TRBD1 (6 bases). There are 14 residues in the CDR3. Germline lookup yields CDR1 SGHDT and CDR2 YYEEEE. With 0 bases removed from V and 2 bases from J, the gap between germline ends came to 8 bases. As DNA, the CDR3 is TGTGCCAGCAGCTTGGCCGGACAGAACTATGGCTACACCTTC. Residues: CASSLAGQNYGYTF. The full variable domain, its missing parts supplied by reference TRBV5-6 and TRBJ1-2, is DAGVTQSPTHLIKTRGQQVTLRCSPKSGHDTVSWYQQALGQGPQFIFQYYEEEERQRGNFPDRFSGHQFPNYSSELNVNALLLGDSALYLCASSLAGQNYGYTFGSGTRLTVV.

The table lists this clone with a count of one. The rearrangement joins TRBV3-1 (or the pseudogene TRBV3-2) to TRBJ1-3, with no clear D. Germline assignment: CDR1 LGHDT and CDR2 YNNKEL (reference sequence). The CDR3 length is 15 residues. V was cut by 4 bases and J by 0 bases, with 10 bases left in between. For the CDR3, the DNA is TGTGCCAGCAGCCGAACAGCCTACTCTGGAAACACCATATATTTT. As protein: CASSRTAYSGNTIYF.

The chain combines TRBV14 with TRBJ1-1, with D perhaps matching TRBD1 (6 bases). The CDR3 sequence is 15 residues long. Germline V CDR1 and CDR2: SGHDN, FVKESK. The V gene lost 3 bases and the J gene lost 4 bases, with 15 bases spanning the gap. The CDR3 nucleotides are TGTGCCAGCAGCCATCTAGTGACAGGAACCACTGAAGCTTTCTTT. Residues: CASSHLVTGTTEAFF.